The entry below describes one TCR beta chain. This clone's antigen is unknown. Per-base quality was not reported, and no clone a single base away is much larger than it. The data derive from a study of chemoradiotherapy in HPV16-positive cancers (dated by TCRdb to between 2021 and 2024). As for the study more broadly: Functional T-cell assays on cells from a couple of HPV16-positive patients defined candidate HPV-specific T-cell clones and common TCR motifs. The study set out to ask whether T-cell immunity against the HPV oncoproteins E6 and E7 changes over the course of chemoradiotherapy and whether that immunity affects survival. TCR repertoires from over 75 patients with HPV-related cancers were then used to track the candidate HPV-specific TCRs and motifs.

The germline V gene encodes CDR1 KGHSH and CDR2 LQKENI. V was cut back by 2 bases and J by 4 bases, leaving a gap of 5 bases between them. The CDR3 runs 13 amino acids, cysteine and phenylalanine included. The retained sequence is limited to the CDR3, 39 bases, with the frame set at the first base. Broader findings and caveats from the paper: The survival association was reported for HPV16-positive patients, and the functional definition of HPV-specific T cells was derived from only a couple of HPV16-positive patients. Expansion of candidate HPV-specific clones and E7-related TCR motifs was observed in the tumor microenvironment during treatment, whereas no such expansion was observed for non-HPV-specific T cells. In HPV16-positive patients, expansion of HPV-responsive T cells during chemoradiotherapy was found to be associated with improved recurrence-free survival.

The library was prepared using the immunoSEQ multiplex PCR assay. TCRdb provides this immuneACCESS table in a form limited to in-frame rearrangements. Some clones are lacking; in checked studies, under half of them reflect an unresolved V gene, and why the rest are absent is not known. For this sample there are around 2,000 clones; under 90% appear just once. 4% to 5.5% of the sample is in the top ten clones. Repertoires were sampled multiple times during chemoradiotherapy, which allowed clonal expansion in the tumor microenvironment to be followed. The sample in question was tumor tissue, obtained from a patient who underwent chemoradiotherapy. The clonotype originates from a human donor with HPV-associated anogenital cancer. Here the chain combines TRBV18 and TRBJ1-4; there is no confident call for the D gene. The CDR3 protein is CASSPGNNEKLFF. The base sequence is TGTGCCAGCTCACCAGGGAATAATGAAAAACTGTTTTTT. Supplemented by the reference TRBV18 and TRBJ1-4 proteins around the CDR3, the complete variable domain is NAGVMQNPRHLVRRRGQEARLRCSPMKGHSHVYWYRQLPEEGLKFMVYLQKENIIDESGMPKERFSAEFPKEGPSILRIQQVVRGDSAAYFCASSPGNNEKLFFGSGTQLSVL.